The sequence of this TCR beta chain was determined in a study of spatial heterogeneity in lung cancer. The ends were cut back, 6 bases at V and 1 base at J, with 13 bases in the middle. Looked up from germline, CDR1 is LNHDA and CDR2 is SQIVND (reference sequence). The CDR3 spans 15 residues. TCRdb ran MiXCR on the 5' RACE reads and lists one entry per CDR3 protein. The table has about 36,000 distinct CDR3 sequences, just over 7.5% seen once; the top ten hold about 9%. Time point given: blood at routine non-recurrence follow-up after resection. This clonotype occurred many times. This TCR derives from a male donor with early-stage non-small cell lung cancer. Sequencing used PBMCs, obtained at follow-up. V is TRBV19 and J is TRBJ1-5; D is perhaps TRBD1 (5 bases). In DNA form, the CDR3 reads TGTGCCAGTAGCCCGGGACCCGGAAGCAATCAGCCCCAGCATTTT. Protein product: CASSPGPGSNQPQHF.